A single T cell receptor (beta chain) is shown here with its context. This record belongs to a study of blood T cell repertoires in COVID-19. Across the study: Samples representing acute and convalescent COVID-19 were sourced from the United States, Italy and Spain. Sources were T cells, B-cell-depleted T cells, or PBMCs; the material itself was cDNA or gDNA.

The CDR3 is 14 amino acids. The V gene end was trimmed by 4 bases and the J gene end by 4 bases; junction bases not matched to a gene: 5. The germline V gene encodes CDR1 SGHDN and CDR2 FVKESK. Authors' processing steps: Estimated nucleated cell counts came from reference gene primer amplification. The assay was immunoSEQ multiplex PCR, and TCRdb's table has in-frame clones only and misses some. The V and J calls and the clone size are those of that table, but D and trimming were determined from the DNA. Of roughly 300,000 clones listed, about 89% were seen once; the top ten hold under 6.5%. This chain links TRBV14 with TRBJ1-2; TRBD1 matches 8 bases. Sequencing was performed on peripheral blood. The source of this sequence is a man aged 18 to 29 who had recovered from COVID-19. CDR3 protein: CASSRTGSGYGYTF. The DNA for the CDR3 is TGTGCCAGCAGCCGGACAGGGTCAGGCTATGGCTACACCTTC.